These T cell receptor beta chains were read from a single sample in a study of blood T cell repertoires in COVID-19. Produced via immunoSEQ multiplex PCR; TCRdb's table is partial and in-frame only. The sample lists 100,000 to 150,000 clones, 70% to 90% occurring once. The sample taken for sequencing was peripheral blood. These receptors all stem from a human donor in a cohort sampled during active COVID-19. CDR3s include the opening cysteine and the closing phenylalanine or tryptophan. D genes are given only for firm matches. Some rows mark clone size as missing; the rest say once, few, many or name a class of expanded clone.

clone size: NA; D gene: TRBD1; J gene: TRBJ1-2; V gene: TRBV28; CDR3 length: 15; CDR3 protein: CASSPTRGRGYGYTF; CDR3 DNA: TGTGCCAGCAGTCCCACCAGGGGGCGCGGCTATGGCTACACCTTC
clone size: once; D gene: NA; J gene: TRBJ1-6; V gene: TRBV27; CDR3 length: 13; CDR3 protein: CASSYSYNSPLHF; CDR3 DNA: TGTGCCAGCAGCTACTCCTATAATTCACCCCTCCACTTT
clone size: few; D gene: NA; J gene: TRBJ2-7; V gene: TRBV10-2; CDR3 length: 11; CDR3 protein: CASSESQGQYF; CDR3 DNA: TGCGCCAGCAGTGAATCCCAGGGACAGTACTTC
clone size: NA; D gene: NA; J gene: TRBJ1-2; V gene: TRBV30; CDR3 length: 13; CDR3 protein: CAWSADINYGYTF; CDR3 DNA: TGTGCCTGGAGTGCGGACATCAACTATGGCTACACCTTC
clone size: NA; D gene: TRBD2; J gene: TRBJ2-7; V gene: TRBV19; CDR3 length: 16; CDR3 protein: CASSSLLAGGVYEQYF; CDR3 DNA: TGTGCCAGTAGTTCCTTACTAGCGGGAGGAGTCTACGAGCAGTACTTC
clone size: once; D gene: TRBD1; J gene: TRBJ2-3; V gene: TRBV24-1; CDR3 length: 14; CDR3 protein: CATSDSGQGDTQYF; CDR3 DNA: TGTGCCACCAGTGATTCCGGACAGGGGGATACGCAGTATTTT
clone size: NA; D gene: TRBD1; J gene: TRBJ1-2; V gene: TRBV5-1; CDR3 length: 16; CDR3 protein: CASSLGQGDRNYGYTF; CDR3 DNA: TGCGCCAGCAGCCTGGGACAGGGAGACCGTAACTATGGCTACACCTTC
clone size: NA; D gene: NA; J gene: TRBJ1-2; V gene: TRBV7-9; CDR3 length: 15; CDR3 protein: CASSDRDSKEYGYTF; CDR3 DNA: TGTGCCAGCAGCGACCGGGACTCAAAAGAATATGGCTACACCTTC
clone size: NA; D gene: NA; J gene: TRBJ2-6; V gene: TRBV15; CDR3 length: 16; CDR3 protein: CATSAQGVPGANVLTF; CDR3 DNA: TGTGCCACCAGCGCACAGGGAGTCCCTGGGGCCAACGTCCTGACTTTC
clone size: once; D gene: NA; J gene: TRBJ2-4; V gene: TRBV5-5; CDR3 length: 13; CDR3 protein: CASSFQVENIQYF; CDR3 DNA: TGTGCCAGCAGCTTCCAGGTCGAAAACATTCAGTACTTC